This is a list of T cell receptor beta chains from one sample in a study of blood T cell repertoires in COVID-19. Clones were sequenced by immunoSEQ multiplex PCR, and TCRdb holds only the in-frame ones, with some missing. The table has hundreds of thousands of clones, approximately 85% seen once. Sequencing input: peripheral blood. Source of these receptors: a human donor in a cohort sampled during active COVID-19. Each CDR3 is given without its conserved first and last residue. A D gene is named only where the DNA matches it firmly. The size of a clone is reported for some rows only, either as once, few or many, or as a class for expanded clones.

v_gene: TRBV30; d_gene: TRBD1; abundance: NA; j_gene: TRBJ2-1; CDR3aa: AWMTGVGNEQF
v_gene: TRBV19; d_gene: NA; abundance: NA; j_gene: TRBJ2-2; CDR3aa: ASSTRGELF
v_gene: TRBV24-1; d_gene: TRBD1; abundance: NA; j_gene: TRBJ1-2; CDR3aa: ATSDLAGQNYGYT
v_gene: TRBV5-4; d_gene: TRBD1; abundance: NA; j_gene: TRBJ1-1; CDR3aa: ASSKIYRGNTEAF
v_gene: TRBV19; d_gene: NA; abundance: NA; j_gene: TRBJ1-1; CDR3aa: ASDTRGGTEAF
v_gene: TRBV4-1; d_gene: TRBD1; abundance: NA; j_gene: TRBJ1-5; CDR3aa: ASSQGDSHPNQPQH
v_gene: TRBV10-3; d_gene: TRBD1; abundance: few; j_gene: TRBJ1-4; CDR3aa: ATEGDTGGAEKLF
v_gene: TRBV5-1; d_gene: NA; abundance: NA; j_gene: TRBJ1-1; CDR3aa: ASSLRGVNTEAF
v_gene: TRBV6-5; d_gene: NA; abundance: few; j_gene: TRBJ1-1; CDR3aa: ASRRQIMNTEAF
v_gene: TRBV11-3; d_gene: NA; abundance: NA; j_gene: TRBJ2-7; CDR3aa: ASSLSQGGSYEQY
v_gene: TRBV7-8; d_gene: NA; abundance: few; j_gene: TRBJ1-2; CDR3aa: ASRAGGSYGYT
v_gene: TRBV19; d_gene: TRBD1; abundance: NA; j_gene: TRBJ2-2; CDR3aa: ASSPQGAWSTGELF
v_gene: TRBV21-1; d_gene: NA; abundance: NA; j_gene: TRBJ2-3; CDR3aa: ASSPREGTDTQY
v_gene: TRBV24-1; d_gene: NA; abundance: NA; j_gene: TRBJ2-6; CDR3aa: ATSDLDGGSGANVLT
v_gene: TRBV18; d_gene: TRBD1; abundance: once; j_gene: TRBJ1-6; CDR3aa: ASSPGTAGKGTLH
v_gene: TRBV7-8; d_gene: NA; abundance: few; j_gene: TRBJ1-2; CDR3aa: ASSTHPGGSSNYGYT
v_gene: TRBV27; d_gene: NA; abundance: NA; j_gene: TRBJ2-5; CDR3aa: ASSFSRGQETQY
v_gene: TRBV14; d_gene: NA; abundance: NA; j_gene: TRBJ1-3; CDR3aa: ASSPPPAGKAGNTIY
v_gene: TRBV28; d_gene: NA; abundance: NA; j_gene: TRBJ1-1; CDR3aa: ASNRSGTRTEAF
v_gene: TRBV29-1; d_gene: NA; abundance: NA; j_gene: TRBJ1-1; CDR3aa: SALTGNTEAF
v_gene: TRBV5-1; d_gene: TRBD2; abundance: NA; j_gene: TRBJ2-5; CDR3aa: ASSLGGGVGETQY
v_gene: TRBV10-2; d_gene: NA; abundance: NA; j_gene: TRBJ1-1; CDR3aa: ASSERADGHGAF
v_gene: TRBV5-1; d_gene: TRBD1; abundance: few; j_gene: TRBJ2-7; CDR3aa: ASSLQTGGYEQY
v_gene: TRBV6-5; d_gene: TRBD1; abundance: NA; j_gene: TRBJ1-2; CDR3aa: ASSPPGTGEGYT
v_gene: TRBV5-1; d_gene: TRBD1; abundance: NA; j_gene: TRBJ2-5; CDR3aa: ASSPGQGLPETQY
v_gene: TRBV6-5; d_gene: NA; abundance: NA; j_gene: TRBJ2-4; CDR3aa: ASRDLGTKNIQY
v_gene: TRBV7-9; d_gene: NA; abundance: NA; j_gene: TRBJ1-1; CDR3aa: ASSQGLRGVKLAF
v_gene: TRBV12-5; d_gene: NA; abundance: NA; j_gene: TRBJ2-7; CDR3aa: ASGLRVYEQY
v_gene: TRBV19; d_gene: NA; abundance: NA; j_gene: TRBJ1-2; CDR3aa: ASSGRAPNYGYT
v_gene: TRBV7-9; d_gene: NA; abundance: NA; j_gene: TRBJ1-6; CDR3aa: ASSPDSGVSTPLH
v_gene: TRBV6-5; d_gene: TRBD1; abundance: once; j_gene: TRBJ1-2; CDR3aa: ASSSWTGTNYGYT
v_gene: TRBV6-5; d_gene: TRBD1; abundance: NA; j_gene: TRBJ1-6; CDR3aa: ASRGQGRSPLH
v_gene: TRBV7-6; d_gene: NA; abundance: NA; j_gene: TRBJ2-2; CDR3aa: ASSLGQGYTGELF
v_gene: TRBV6-5; d_gene: TRBD1; abundance: NA; j_gene: TRBJ2-3; CDR3aa: ASSYLRQGTDTQY
v_gene: TRBV19; d_gene: NA; abundance: NA; j_gene: TRBJ2-5; CDR3aa: ASRLAAQETQY
v_gene: TRBV11-3; d_gene: NA; abundance: NA; j_gene: TRBJ2-3; CDR3aa: ASSTGQYQGDTQY
v_gene: TRBV15; d_gene: NA; abundance: NA; j_gene: TRBJ2-3; CDR3aa: ATSRGRGRGDTQY
v_gene: TRBV20-1; d_gene: NA; abundance: NA; j_gene: TRBJ2-3; CDR3aa: SALGVEDRY
v_gene: TRBV4-2; d_gene: NA; abundance: NA; j_gene: TRBJ1-5; CDR3aa: ASSQDAQASYSNQPQH
v_gene: TRBV29-1; d_gene: NA; abundance: NA; j_gene: TRBJ2-6; CDR3aa: SVVPTGANVLT
v_gene: TRBV7-9; d_gene: NA; abundance: NA; j_gene: TRBJ1-1; CDR3aa: ASSLGTSGNTEAF
v_gene: TRBV12-3/TRBV12-4; d_gene: NA; abundance: NA; j_gene: TRBJ2-5; CDR3aa: ASSGLEETQY
v_gene: TRBV7-8; d_gene: TRBD1; abundance: once; j_gene: TRBJ2-1; CDR3aa: ASRRSPGQVNEQF
v_gene: TRBV2; d_gene: TRBD1; abundance: NA; j_gene: TRBJ1-2; CDR3aa: ASVLGQGFGGYT